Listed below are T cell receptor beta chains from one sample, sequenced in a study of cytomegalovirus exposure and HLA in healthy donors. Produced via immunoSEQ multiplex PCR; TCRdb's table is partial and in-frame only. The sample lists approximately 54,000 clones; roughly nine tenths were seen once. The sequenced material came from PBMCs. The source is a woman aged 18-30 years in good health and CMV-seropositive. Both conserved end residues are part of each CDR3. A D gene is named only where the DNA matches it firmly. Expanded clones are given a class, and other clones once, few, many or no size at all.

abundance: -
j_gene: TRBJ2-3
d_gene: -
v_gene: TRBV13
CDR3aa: CASRGRSRVTDTQYF
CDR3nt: TGTGCCAGCAGGGGGAGGTCCAGGGTAACAGATACGCAGTATTTT

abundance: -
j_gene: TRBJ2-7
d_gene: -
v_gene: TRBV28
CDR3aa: CASSLQHSYEQYF
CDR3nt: TGTGCCAGCAGTTTACAACACTCCTACGAGCAGTACTTC

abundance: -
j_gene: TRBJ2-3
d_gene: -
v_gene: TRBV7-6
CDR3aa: CASSSGADTQYF
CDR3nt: TGTGCCAGCAGCTCGGGGGCAGATACGCAGTATTTT

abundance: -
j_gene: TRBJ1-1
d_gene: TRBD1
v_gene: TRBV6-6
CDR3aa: CASSSRGQGTEAFF
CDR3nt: TGTGCCAGCAGTTCTAGGGGACAGGGCACTGAAGCTTTCTTT

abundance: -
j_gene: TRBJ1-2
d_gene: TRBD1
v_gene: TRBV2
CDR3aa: CASLGQGADGYTF
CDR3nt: TGTGCCAGCTTAGGACAGGGGGCCGATGGCTACACCTTC

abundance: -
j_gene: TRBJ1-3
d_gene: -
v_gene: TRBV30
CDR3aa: CAWSAVRGAGNTIYF
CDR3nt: TGTGCCTGGAGCGCAGTTAGGGGCGCTGGAAACACCATATATTTT

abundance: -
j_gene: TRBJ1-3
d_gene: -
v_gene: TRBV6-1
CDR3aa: CASSERDQGGNTIYF
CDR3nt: TGTGCCAGCAGTGAAAGGGATCAGGGTGGAAACACCATATATTTT

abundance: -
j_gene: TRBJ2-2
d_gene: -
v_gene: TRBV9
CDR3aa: CASSVTTTSTGELFF
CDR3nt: TGTGCCAGCAGCGTAACGACCACTAGCACCGGGGAGCTGTTTTTT

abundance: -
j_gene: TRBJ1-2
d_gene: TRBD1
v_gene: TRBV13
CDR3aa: CASSSGGDGYTF
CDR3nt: TGTGCCAGCAGCTCAGGGGGCGATGGCTACACCTTC

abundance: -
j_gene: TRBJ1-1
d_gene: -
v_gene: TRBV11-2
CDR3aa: CASSLGTGWDTEAFF
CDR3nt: TGTGCCAGCAGCTTAGGAACAGGGTGGGACACTGAAGCTTTCTTT

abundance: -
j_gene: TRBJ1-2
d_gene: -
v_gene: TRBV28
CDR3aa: CASSFIGANYGYTF
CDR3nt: TGTGCCAGCAGTTTCATAGGGGCTAACTATGGCTACACCTTC

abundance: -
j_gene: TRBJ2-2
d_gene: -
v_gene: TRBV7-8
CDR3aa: CASILRVGAYTGELFF
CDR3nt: TGTGCCAGCATCCTCCGAGTTGGGGCCTACACCGGGGAGCTGTTTTTT

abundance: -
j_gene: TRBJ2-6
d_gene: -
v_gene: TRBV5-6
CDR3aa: CASSLIPGSGANVLTF
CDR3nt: TGTGCCAGCAGCCTAATACCGGGCTCTGGGGCCAACGTCCTGACTTTC

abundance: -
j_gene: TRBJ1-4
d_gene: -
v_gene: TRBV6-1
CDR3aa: CASSERQSNEKLFF
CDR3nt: TGTGCCAGCAGTGAGCGGCAGTCTAATGAAAAACTGTTTTTT

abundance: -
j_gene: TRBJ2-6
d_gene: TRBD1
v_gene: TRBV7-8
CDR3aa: CASSLVFPRQGAQGANVLTF
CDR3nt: TGTGCCAGCAGCTTAGTTTTCCCGAGACAGGGGGCTCAAGGGGCCAACGTCCTGACTTTC

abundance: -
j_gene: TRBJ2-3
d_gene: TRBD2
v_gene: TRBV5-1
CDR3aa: CASSLAGGLIPDTQYF
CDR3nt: TGCGCCAGCAGCTTGGCGGGGGGGTTGATCCCAGATACGCAGTATTTT

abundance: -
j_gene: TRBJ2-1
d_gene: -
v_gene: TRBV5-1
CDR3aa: CASSARQGSGSYNEQFF
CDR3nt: TGCGCCAGCAGCGCCAGACAGGGAAGCGGGTCCTACAATGAGCAGTTCTTC

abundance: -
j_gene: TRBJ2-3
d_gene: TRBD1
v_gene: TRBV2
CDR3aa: CASSLDRGKYF
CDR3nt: TGTGCCAGCAGTCTGGACAGGGGGAAGTATTTT

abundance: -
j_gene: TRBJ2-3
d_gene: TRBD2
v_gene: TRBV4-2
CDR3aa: CASSHRIAGEVDTQYF
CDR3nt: TGTGCCAGCAGCCACCGGATAGCGGGGGAGGTAGATACGCAGTATTTT

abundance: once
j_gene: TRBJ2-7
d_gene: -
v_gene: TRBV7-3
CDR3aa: CASSPGIFYEQYF
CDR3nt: TGTGCCAGCAGCCCCGGGATTTTCTACGAGCAGTACTTC

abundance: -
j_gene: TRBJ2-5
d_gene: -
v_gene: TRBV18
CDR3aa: CASSPPAGSQETQYF
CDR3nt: TGTGCCAGCTCACCACCGGCAGGGTCTCAAGAGACCCAGTACTTC